A selection of T cell receptor beta chains follows, all from one sample in a study of T cell changes during pregnancy in multiple sclerosis. The data were produced by immunoSEQ multiplex PCR, yet TCRdb's version contains in-frame clones alone and is incomplete. The table records about 50,000 clones, roughly 91% of them present only once. The sample consisted of CD4+ T cells from peripheral blood mononuclear cells, taken after pregnancy. These receptors were taken from a female donor in good health, enrolled as a control in a pregnancy study. CDR3s include the opening cysteine and the closing phenylalanine or tryptophan. D genes are given only for firm matches. Clone size, where shown, is once, few, many, or a class for clones that have expanded.

j_call: TRBJ2-4; d_call: TRBD2; clone_size: once; v_call: TRBV7-3; cdr3_aa: CASSLGGGAGNIQYF; cdr3_nt: TGTGCCAGCAGCTTAGGCGGGGGGGCCGGAAACATTCAGTACTTC
j_call: TRBJ2-2; d_call: TRBD2; clone_size: .; v_call: TRBV5-6; cdr3_aa: CASSYSPTSGSFAGELFF; cdr3_nt: TGTGCCAGCAGTTACAGCCCGACTAGCGGGAGTTTTGCCGGGGAGCTGTTTTTT
j_call: TRBJ1-1; d_call: TRBD1; clone_size: .; v_call: TRBV12-5; cdr3_aa: CASGFGTGQRNTEAFF; cdr3_nt: TGTGCTAGTGGTTTTGGGACAGGGCAGAGGAACACTGAAGCTTTCTTT
j_call: TRBJ1-2; d_call: .; clone_size: .; v_call: TRBV19; cdr3_aa: CASYGVPGGRIGYTF; cdr3_nt: TGTGCCAGCTACGGTGTTCCGGGGGGGCGAATAGGCTACACCTTC
j_call: TRBJ1-2; d_call: .; clone_size: .; v_call: TRBV6-5; cdr3_aa: CASSYSTQGNGYTF; cdr3_nt: TGTGCCAGCAGTTACTCAACACAGGGAAATGGCTACACCTTC
j_call: TRBJ2-5; d_call: TRBD2; clone_size: .; v_call: TRBV7-8; cdr3_aa: CASSLGLAGESWYQETQYF; cdr3_nt: TGTGCCAGCAGCCTAGGACTAGCGGGAGAGTCTTGGTACCAAGAGACCCAGTACTTC
j_call: TRBJ2-2; d_call: .; clone_size: once; v_call: TRBV4-1; cdr3_aa: CASSHLPAGNTGELFF; cdr3_nt: TGCGCCAGCAGCCATTTGCCAGCGGGCAACACCGGGGAGCTGTTTTTT
j_call: TRBJ2-1; d_call: TRBD1; clone_size: few; v_call: TRBV7-3; cdr3_aa: CASSRIPGQGYNEQFF; cdr3_nt: TGTGCCAGCAGCCGAATACCGGGACAGGGGTACAATGAGCAGTTCTTC
j_call: TRBJ1-1; d_call: .; clone_size: .; v_call: TRBV6-6; cdr3_aa: CASSPEGPTEAFF; cdr3_nt: TGTGCCAGCAGTCCCGAGGGTCCCACTGAAGCTTTCTTT
j_call: TRBJ2-3; d_call: TRBD2; clone_size: .; v_call: TRBV7-9; cdr3_aa: CASSPGTTEDTQYF; cdr3_nt: TGTGCCAGCAGCCCTGGGACTACAGAAGATACGCAGTATTTT
j_call: TRBJ2-3; d_call: TRBD2; clone_size: .; v_call: TRBV5-8; cdr3_aa: CASVSGGATDTQYF; cdr3_nt: TGTGCCAGCGTGAGCGGGGGGGCGACAGATACGCAGTATTTT
j_call: TRBJ2-5; d_call: TRBD2; clone_size: .; v_call: TRBV14; cdr3_aa: CASSRSTSYQETQYF; cdr3_nt: TGTGCCAGCAGCCGTTCGACTAGCTATCAAGAGACCCAGTACTTC
j_call: TRBJ1-1; d_call: TRBD1; clone_size: .; v_call: TRBV25-1; cdr3_aa: CASSNTGGTEAFF; cdr3_nt: TGTGCCAGCAGTAATACAGGGGGGACTGAAGCTTTCTTT
j_call: TRBJ1-2; d_call: .; clone_size: once; v_call: TRBV19; cdr3_aa: CASSPTGTNYGYTF; cdr3_nt: TGTGCCAGTAGCCCAACAGGTACTAACTATGGCTACACCTTC
j_call: TRBJ2-5; d_call: .; clone_size: .; v_call: TRBV5-1; cdr3_aa: CASSAGQLVQETQYF; cdr3_nt: TGCGCCAGCAGCGCGGGACAGCTAGTCCAAGAGACCCAGTACTTC
j_call: TRBJ1-1; d_call: .; clone_size: once; v_call: TRBV7-3; cdr3_aa: CASCRQPNTEAFF; cdr3_nt: TGTGCCAGCTGCCGACAGCCGAACACTGAAGCTTTCTTT
j_call: TRBJ2-2; d_call: .; clone_size: .; v_call: TRBV13; cdr3_aa: CASSRGKPRTGELFF; cdr3_nt: TGTGCCAGCAGTCGAGGGAAGCCGCGCACCGGGGAGCTGTTTTTT
j_call: TRBJ2-4; d_call: TRBD2; clone_size: .; v_call: TRBV11-2; cdr3_aa: CASSFTGGGQNIQYF; cdr3_nt: TGTGCCAGCAGCTTTACGGGGGGGGGCCAAAACATTCAGTACTTC
j_call: TRBJ2-7; d_call: TRBD1; clone_size: .; v_call: TRBV27; cdr3_aa: CASSPMDRLTHEQYF; cdr3_nt: TGTGCCAGCAGTCCTATGGACAGGCTCACTCACGAGCAGTACTTC
j_call: TRBJ1-1; d_call: .; clone_size: .; v_call: TRBV7-8; cdr3_aa: CASSLVRNTEAFF; cdr3_nt: TGTGCCAGCAGCTTAGTCAGGAACACTGAAGCTTTCTTT
j_call: TRBJ2-7; d_call: .; clone_size: .; v_call: TRBV27; cdr3_aa: CASSSLYEQYF; cdr3_nt: TGTGCCAGCAGTTCACTCTACGAGCAGTACTTC
j_call: TRBJ1-1; d_call: .; clone_size: .; v_call: TRBV30; cdr3_aa: CAWSLRRADEAFF; cdr3_nt: TGTGCCTGGAGCTTAAGGAGGGCGGATGAAGCTTTCTTT
j_call: TRBJ1-1; d_call: .; clone_size: .; v_call: TRBV10-2; cdr3_aa: CASIGSGWEENTEAFF; cdr3_nt: TGCGCCAGCATTGGGAGCGGTTGGGAGGAGAACACTGAAGCTTTCTTT
j_call: TRBJ1-1; d_call: TRBD1; clone_size: .; v_call: TRBV18; cdr3_aa: CASSPLGQGANTEAFF; cdr3_nt: TGTGCCAGCTCACCACTGGGACAGGGGGCGAACACTGAAGCTTTCTTT
j_call: TRBJ2-5; d_call: TRBD1; clone_size: .; v_call: TRBV19; cdr3_aa: CASRRTGGPQETQYF; cdr3_nt: TGTGCCAGTAGAAGGACAGGGGGTCCTCAAGAGACCCAGTACTTC
j_call: TRBJ1-2; d_call: .; clone_size: .; v_call: TRBV6-6; cdr3_aa: CASSPGRVIGYTF; cdr3_nt: TGTGCCAGCAGTCCCGGGAGGGTAATTGGCTACACCTTC
j_call: TRBJ1-2; d_call: .; clone_size: .; v_call: TRBV7-8; cdr3_aa: CASSLGQAALWGYTF; cdr3_nt: TGTGCCAGCAGCTTAGGACAGGCCGCCCTATGGGGCTACACCTTC
j_call: TRBJ1-1; d_call: TRBD1; clone_size: .; v_call: TRBV2; cdr3_aa: CASGGDRGRTEAFF; cdr3_nt: TGTGCCAGTGGCGGGGACAGGGGAAGAACTGAAGCTTTCTTT
j_call: TRBJ2-1; d_call: TRBD2; clone_size: .; v_call: TRBV2; cdr3_aa: CASSVKLAGLLNEQFF; cdr3_nt: TGTGCCAGCAGTGTGAAACTAGCGGGGCTTCTTAATGAGCAGTTCTTC
j_call: TRBJ2-7; d_call: .; clone_size: .; v_call: TRBV7-2; cdr3_aa: CASSLVPGPEYEQYF; cdr3_nt: TGTGCCAGCAGCTTAGTACCGGGTCCTGAGTACGAGCAGTACTTC
j_call: TRBJ2-7; d_call: .; clone_size: .; v_call: TRBV5-5; cdr3_aa: CASSLAAGRSYEQYF; cdr3_nt: TGTGCCAGCAGCTTGGCCGCTGGGCGTTCCTACGAGCAGTACTTC
j_call: TRBJ2-7; d_call: TRBD1; clone_size: .; v_call: TRBV18; cdr3_aa: CASSPGQGVDLEQYF; cdr3_nt: TGTGCCAGCTCACCGGGACAGGGGGTTGATCTAGAGCAGTACTTC
j_call: TRBJ1-5; d_call: TRBD1; clone_size: .; v_call: TRBV5-1; cdr3_aa: CASSLAGGGNQPQHF; cdr3_nt: TGCGCCAGCAGCTTGGCAGGGGGAGGCAATCAGCCCCAGCATTTT
j_call: TRBJ2-2; d_call: TRBD2; clone_size: .; v_call: TRBV5-1; cdr3_aa: CASSPAGDTGELFF; cdr3_nt: TGCGCCAGCAGTCCAGCGGGAGACACCGGGGAGCTGTTTTTT
j_call: TRBJ2-7; d_call: TRBD1; clone_size: once; v_call: TRBV28; cdr3_aa: CASSPPGTGISYEQYF; cdr3_nt: TGTGCCAGCAGCCCACCCGGGACAGGGATCTCCTACGAGCAGTACTTC
j_call: TRBJ2-7; d_call: TRBD1; clone_size: .; v_call: TRBV6-1; cdr3_aa: CASRGQARTEQYF; cdr3_nt: TGTGCCAGCAGGGGACAGGCACGAACAGAGCAGTACTTC
j_call: TRBJ2-1; d_call: TRBD2; clone_size: .; v_call: TRBV7-9; cdr3_aa: CASSVTSGRLNEQFF; cdr3_nt: TGTGCCAGCAGCGTGACTAGCGGGAGGTTAAATGAGCAGTTCTTC
j_call: TRBJ2-5; d_call: TRBD2; clone_size: .; v_call: TRBV10-3; cdr3_aa: CAISEFSGGGQETQYF; cdr3_nt: TGTGCCATCAGTGAATTTAGCGGGGGGGGTCAAGAGACCCAGTACTTC
j_call: TRBJ2-7; d_call: .; clone_size: .; v_call: TRBV7-2; cdr3_aa: CASSLVPVNYEQYF; cdr3_nt: TGTGCCAGCAGCTTAGTTCCGGTAAACTACGAGCAGTACTTC
j_call: TRBJ1-3; d_call: .; clone_size: .; v_call: TRBV27; cdr3_aa: CASRDSSGNTIYF; cdr3_nt: TGTGCCAGCAGAGACAGCTCTGGAAACACCATATATTTT
j_call: TRBJ2-3; d_call: .; clone_size: .; v_call: TRBV30; cdr3_aa: CAWSVLGQGGQYF; cdr3_nt: TGTGCCTGGAGTGTACTGGGGCAGGGTGGGCAGTATTTT
j_call: TRBJ1-1; d_call: .; clone_size: .; v_call: TRBV4-1; cdr3_aa: CASSQPLGRDTEAFF; cdr3_nt: TGCGCCAGCAGCCAACCTCTAGGCCGTGACACTGAAGCTTTCTTT
j_call: TRBJ2-5; d_call: TRBD1; clone_size: .; v_call: TRBV9; cdr3_aa: CASSLRDRVQETQYF; cdr3_nt: TGTGCCAGCAGCCTGCGGGACAGGGTACAAGAGACCCAGTACTTC
j_call: TRBJ2-3; d_call: TRBD2; clone_size: .; v_call: TRBV29-1; cdr3_aa: CSVIAPGLAGGRAEYF; cdr3_nt: TGCAGCGTCATTGCTCCGGGACTAGCGGGAGGAAGGGCAGAGTATTTT
j_call: TRBJ2-3; d_call: TRBD1; clone_size: .; v_call: TRBV18; cdr3_aa: CASSLGQGPTDTQYF; cdr3_nt: TGTGCCAGCTCACTCGGACAGGGTCCCACAGATACGCAGTATTTT
j_call: TRBJ2-5; d_call: TRBD2; clone_size: .; v_call: TRBV6-1; cdr3_aa: CASKVAGGETQYF; cdr3_nt: TGTGCCAGCAAGGTAGCGGGAGGGGAGACCCAGTACTTC
j_call: TRBJ2-1; d_call: .; clone_size: once; v_call: TRBV4-2; cdr3_aa: CASSQEGGQNNEQFF; cdr3_nt: TGTGCCAGCAGCCAAGAAGGAGGACAGAACAATGAGCAGTTCTTC
j_call: TRBJ1-1; d_call: TRBD1; clone_size: .; v_call: TRBV27; cdr3_aa: CASSRDRNTEAFF; cdr3_nt: TGTGCCAGCAGTCGGGACAGAAACACTGAAGCTTTCTTT
j_call: TRBJ2-7; d_call: TRBD2; clone_size: .; v_call: TRBV6-5; cdr3_aa: CASSSTTSGSYEQYF; cdr3_nt: TGTGCCAGCAGTTCGACTACTAGCGGCTCCTACGAGCAGTACTTC
j_call: TRBJ2-7; d_call: TRBD2; clone_size: .; v_call: TRBV30; cdr3_aa: CAWTSGVPSYEQYF; cdr3_nt: TGTGCCTGGACTAGCGGGGTTCCCTCCTACGAGCAGTACTTC
j_call: TRBJ1-1; d_call: TRBD1; clone_size: .; v_call: TRBV7-9; cdr3_aa: CASSKTGTGGYEAFF; cdr3_nt: TGTGCCAGCAGCAAAACCGGGACAGGAGGTTATGAAGCTTTCTTT
j_call: TRBJ2-7; d_call: TRBD2; clone_size: .; v_call: TRBV11-2; cdr3_aa: CASSFLSGRALLRYF; cdr3_nt: TGTGCCAGCAGCTTCTTGAGCGGGAGGGCCCTACTTCGGTACTTC
j_call: TRBJ2-1; d_call: TRBD2; clone_size: .; v_call: TRBV6-6; cdr3_aa: CASSYTRGSGENEQFF; cdr3_nt: TGTGCCAGCAGTTACACTCGTGGTAGCGGGGAGAATGAGCAGTTCTTC
j_call: TRBJ2-7; d_call: TRBD1; clone_size: few; v_call: TRBV28; cdr3_aa: CASSLLGGTGGYEQYF; cdr3_nt: TGTGCCAGCAGTTTATTAGGGGGGACAGGGGGCTACGAGCAGTACTTC
j_call: TRBJ2-7; d_call: TRBD1; clone_size: .; v_call: TRBV5-1; cdr3_aa: CASSLPGQGANEQYF; cdr3_nt: TGCGCCAGCAGCCTACCGGGACAGGGGGCGAACGAGCAGTACTTC